This is a list of T cell receptor beta chains from one sample in a study of blood T cell repertoires in COVID-19. The data were produced by immunoSEQ multiplex PCR, yet TCRdb's version contains in-frame clones alone and is incomplete. The sample has about 59,000 clones, about 78% seen once. The sequenced sample was peripheral blood. Receptors were obtained from an elderly man with acute or convalescent COVID-19. Both conserved end residues are part of each CDR3. Fields, in order: V gene, CDR3 length, CDR3 protein.

V gene: TRBV3-1/TRBV3-2
CDR3 length: 15
CDR3 protein: CASSQDSQGRLGYTF

V gene: TRBV27
CDR3 length: 16
CDR3 protein: CASSPSGTTLSYEQYF

V gene: TRBV11-3
CDR3 length: 15
CDR3 protein: CASTHRRYSTDTQYF

V gene: TRBV29-1
CDR3 length: 10
CDR3 protein: CSAQNTEAFF

V gene: TRBV3-1/TRBV3-2
CDR3 length: 15
CDR3 protein: CASSQSWPGVQPQHF

V gene: TRBV3-1/TRBV3-2
CDR3 length: 17
CDR3 protein: CASSQGSARASGNTIYF

V gene: TRBV24-1
CDR3 length: 16
CDR3 protein: CATSDRWRDSYNEQFF

V gene: TRBV2
CDR3 length: 14
CDR3 protein: CASKPGQGTDTQYF

V gene: TRBV7-6
CDR3 length: 17
CDR3 protein: CASSPAPYRKPNYGYTF

V gene: TRBV12-5
CDR3 length: 19
CDR3 protein: CASGLPNSLVGLASDTQYF

V gene: TRBV7-2
CDR3 length: 15
CDR3 protein: CASSTRTGTAETQYF

V gene: TRBV11-3
CDR3 length: 12
CDR3 protein: CASSPSNSPLHF

V gene: TRBV23-1
CDR3 length: 15
CDR3 protein: CASSHPPRRGETQYF

V gene: TRBV30
CDR3 length: 14
CDR3 protein: CAWGGQTSNQPQHF

V gene: TRBV5-5
CDR3 length: 14
CDR3 protein: CASSTGGAGEKLFF

V gene: TRBV5-1
CDR3 length: 14
CDR3 protein: CASSGGTGAHEQYF